What follows is one T cell receptor (beta chain) and its context. The antigen is unknown. The sample comes from a study of long-term antiretroviral therapy in people with HIV. Overall study results and limits: The study found narrower CDR3 length ranges in HIV repertoires than in controls.

The V and J ends lost 7 bases and 5 bases, in that order; junction bases with no gene match: 14. This CDR3 has 17 residues. Per the germline V gene, CDR1 is SNHLY and CDR2 is FYNNEI. This was the immunoSEQ v3.0 assay at survey level. The protocol was immunoSEQ multiplex PCR, while the TCRdb copy is restricted to in-frame clones and leaves out a portion. This sample has approximately 22,000 clones; under 90% occur once, and the top ten carry nearly 3.5%. This TCR was sampled from a woman in her 50s with HIV. V is TRBV2 and J is TRBJ2-5; 12 bases line up with TRBD2. Specimen: unsorted PBMCs, collected 1.9 years after starting antiretroviral therapy. The CDR3 DNA sequence: TGTGCCAGCACCCGAAGGGCTAGCGGGGGGGCGGGGGAGACCCAGTACTTC. It yields the protein CASTRRASGGAGETQYF.